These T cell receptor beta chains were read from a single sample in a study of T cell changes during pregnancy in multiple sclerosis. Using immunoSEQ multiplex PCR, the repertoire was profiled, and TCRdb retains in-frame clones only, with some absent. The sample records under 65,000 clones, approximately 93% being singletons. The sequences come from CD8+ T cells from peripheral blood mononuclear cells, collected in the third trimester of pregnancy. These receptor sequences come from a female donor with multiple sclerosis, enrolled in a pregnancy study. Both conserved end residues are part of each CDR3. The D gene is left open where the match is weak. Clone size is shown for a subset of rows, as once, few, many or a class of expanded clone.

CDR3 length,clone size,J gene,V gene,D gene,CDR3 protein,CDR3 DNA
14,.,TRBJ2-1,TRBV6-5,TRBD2,CASGLDLSHNEQFF,TGTGCCAGCGGACTAGATCTTTCCCACAATGAGCAGTTCTTC
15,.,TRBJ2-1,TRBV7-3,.,CASSLPAAPYNEQFF,TGTGCCAGCAGCCTCCCAGCGGCCCCCTACAATGAGCAGTTCTTC
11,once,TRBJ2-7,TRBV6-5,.,CASSYFEEQYF,TGTGCCAGCAGTTACTTTGAGGAGCAGTACTTC
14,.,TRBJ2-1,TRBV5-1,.,CASSLGIVVDEQFF,TGCGCCAGCAGCCTAGGCATTGTAGTAGATGAGCAGTTCTTC
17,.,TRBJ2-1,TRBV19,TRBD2,CASSIGWLAGTYNEQFF,TGTGCCAGTAGTATAGGTTGGCTAGCGGGGACCTACAATGAGCAGTTCTTC
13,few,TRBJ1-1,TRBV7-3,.,CASSLMNTGEAFF,TGTGCCAGCAGCTTAATGAACACAGGGGAAGCTTTCTTT
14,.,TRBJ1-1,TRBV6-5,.,CASRLGGENTEAFF,TGTGCCAGCCGGCTAGGGGGTGAAAACACTGAAGCTTTCTTT
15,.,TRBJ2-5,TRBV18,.,CASSPQSPRKETQYF,TGTGCCAGCTCTCCCCAGTCACCTCGAAAAGAGACCCAGTACTTC
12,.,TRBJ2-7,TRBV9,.,CASGEGGIEQYF,TGTGCCAGCGGGGAAGGGGGTATCGAGCAGTACTTC
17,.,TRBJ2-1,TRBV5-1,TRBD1,CASSFLTGAASYNEQFF,TGCGCCAGCAGCTTCTTGACAGGGGCAGCCTCCTACAATGAGCAGTTCTTC
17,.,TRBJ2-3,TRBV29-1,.,CSVVFVSGAFLTDTQYF,TGCAGCGTTGTCTTCGTAAGCGGAGCTTTCCTCACAGATACGCAGTATTTT
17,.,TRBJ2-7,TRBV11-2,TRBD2,CASSSYRLAAPPYEQYF,TGTGCCAGCAGCTCCTATCGGCTAGCGGCGCCCCCCTACGAGCAGTACTTC
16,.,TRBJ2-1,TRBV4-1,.,CASSQVGRGSYNEQFF,TGCGCCAGCAGCCAAGTTGGTAGGGGAAGCTACAATGAGCAGTTCTTC
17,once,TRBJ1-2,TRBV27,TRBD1,CASSLWDRGRVGYGYTF,TGTGCCAGCAGTTTATGGGACAGGGGAAGAGTGGGCTATGGCTACACCTTC
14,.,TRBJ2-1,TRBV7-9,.,CASSPSRRRNEQFF,TGTGCCAGCAGCCCCAGTCGGAGACGGAATGAGCAGTTCTTC
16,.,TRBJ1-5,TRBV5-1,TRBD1,CASSQLTGYSNQPQHF,TGCGCCAGCAGCCAACTGACAGGGTATAGCAATCAGCCCCAGCATTTT
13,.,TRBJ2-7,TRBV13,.,CASSLGPTYEQYF,TGTGCCAGCAGCTTAGGCCCAACCTACGAGCAGTACTTC
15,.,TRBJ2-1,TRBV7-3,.,CASSLTGSTYNEQFF,TGTGCCAGCAGCTTAACCGGGTCCACCTACAATGAGCAGTTCTTC
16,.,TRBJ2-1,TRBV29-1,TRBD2,CSVEGWLAGVYNEQFF,TGCAGCGTTGAAGGTTGGCTAGCGGGAGTGTATAATGAGCAGTTCTTC
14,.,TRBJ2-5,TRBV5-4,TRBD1,CASRRGTDQETQYF,TGTGCCAGCAGACGTGGGACAGACCAAGAGACCCAGTACTTC
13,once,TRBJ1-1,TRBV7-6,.,CASSFAGFPEAFF,TGTGCCAGCAGCTTCGCAGGGTTTCCTGAAGCTTTCTTT
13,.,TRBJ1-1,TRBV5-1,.,CASSFWTVTEAFF,TGCGCCAGCAGCTTCTGGACAGTCACTGAAGCTTTCTTT
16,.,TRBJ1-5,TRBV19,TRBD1,CASTTAGGQVNQPQHF,TGTGCCAGCACTACAGCCGGCGGACAGGTCAATCAGCCCCAGCATTTT
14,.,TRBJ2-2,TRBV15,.,CATSRVRNTGELFF,TGTGCCACCAGCAGGGTCAGGAACACCGGGGAGCTGTTTTTT
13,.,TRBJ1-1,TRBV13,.,CASSFPGFTEAFF,TGTGCCAGCAGCTTTCCCGGGTTCACTGAAGCTTTCTTT
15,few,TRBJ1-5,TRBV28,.,CASSLVRVGAQPQHF,TGTGCCAGCAGTTTGGTCAGGGTAGGTGCTCAGCCCCAGCATTTT
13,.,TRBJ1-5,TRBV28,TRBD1,CASSGQGAQPQHF,TGTGCCAGCAGCGGACAGGGCGCTCAGCCCCAGCATTTT
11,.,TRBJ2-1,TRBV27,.,CASSTGYEQFF,TGTGCCAGCAGTACAGGGTATGAGCAGTTCTTC
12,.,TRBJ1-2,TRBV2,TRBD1,CASKGQVYGYTF,TGTGCCAGCAAGGGACAGGTCTATGGCTACACCTTC
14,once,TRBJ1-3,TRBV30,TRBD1,CAWSTGTGGNTIYF,TGTGCCTGGAGTACAGGGACAGGTGGAAACACCATATATTTT
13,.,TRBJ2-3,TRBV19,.,CASSWGSTDTQYF,TGTGCCAGTAGTTGGGGCTCCACAGATACGCAGTATTTT
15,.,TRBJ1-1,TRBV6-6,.,CASNRGWGPGTEAFF,TGTGCCAGCAATAGGGGGTGGGGGCCGGGGACTGAAGCTTTCTTT
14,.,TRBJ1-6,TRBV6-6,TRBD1,CASSVQGANSPLHF,TGTGCCAGCAGTGTACAGGGGGCTAATTCACCCCTCCACTTT
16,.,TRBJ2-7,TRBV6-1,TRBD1,CASSEGFRTGVYEQYF,TGTGCCAGCAGTGAAGGGTTCAGGACAGGGGTCTACGAGCAGTACTTC
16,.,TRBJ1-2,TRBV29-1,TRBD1,CSVQSTGGGRNYGYTF,TGCAGCGTTCAATCGACAGGGGGCGGAAGGAACTATGGCTACACCTTC
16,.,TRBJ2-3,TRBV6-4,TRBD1,CASSATGGAGTDTQYF,TGTGCCAGCAGTGCGACAGGGGGCGCCGGCACAGATACGCAGTATTTT
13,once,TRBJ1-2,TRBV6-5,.,CASSYKGYYGYTF,TGTGCCAGCAGTTACAAGGGGTACTATGGCTACACCTTC
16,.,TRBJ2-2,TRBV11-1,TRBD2,CASSLGVAGVGGELFF,TGTGCCAGCAGCTTAGGGGTAGCGGGAGTTGGCGGGGAGCTGTTTTTT
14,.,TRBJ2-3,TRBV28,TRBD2,CASSFLAGTDTQYF,TGTGCCAGCAGTTTTCTAGCGGGGACAGATACGCAGTATTTT
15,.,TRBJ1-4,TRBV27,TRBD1,CASSSTGGIREKLFF,TGTGCCAGCAGTTCCACAGGGGGCATACGGGAAAAACTGTTTTTT
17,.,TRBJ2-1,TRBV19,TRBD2,CASGELIGLAGVNEQFF,TGTGCCAGTGGGGAATTAATAGGACTAGCGGGAGTTAATGAGCAGTTCTTC
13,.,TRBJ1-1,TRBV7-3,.,CASTSLPGAEAFF,TGTGCCAGCACCTCCTTACCCGGGGCTGAAGCTTTCTTT
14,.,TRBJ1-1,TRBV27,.,CASTQQGGGTEAFF,TGTGCCAGCACTCAACAGGGCGGGGGCACTGAAGCTTTCTTT
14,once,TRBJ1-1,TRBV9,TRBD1,CASSVEGANTEAFF,TGTGCCAGCAGCGTAGAGGGGGCAAACACTGAAGCTTTCTTT
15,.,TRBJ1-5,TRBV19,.,CASSQGLTSNQPQHF,TGTGCCAGTAGTCAGGGGCTGACTAGCAATCAGCCCCAGCATTTC
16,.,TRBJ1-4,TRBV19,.,CASMYTGYATNEKLFF,TGTGCCAGCATGTATACAGGGTATGCAACTAATGAAAAACTGTTTTTT
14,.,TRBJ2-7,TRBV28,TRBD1,CASSPDRGLNEQYF,TGTGCCAGCAGTCCGGACAGGGGGCTTAACGAGCAGTACTTC
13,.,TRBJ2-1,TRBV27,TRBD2,CASSLGRGNEQFF,TGTGCCAGCAGTCTCGGGAGGGGAAATGAGCAGTTCTTC
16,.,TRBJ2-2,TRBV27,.,CASSPLGSLVSGELFF,TGTGCCAGCAGTCCTCTAGGTAGCCTGGTGTCCGGGGAGCTGTTTTTT
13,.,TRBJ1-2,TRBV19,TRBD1,CASSTGQNYGYTF,TGTGCCAGTAGCACGGGACAGAACTATGGCTACACCTTC
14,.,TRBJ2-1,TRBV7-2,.,CASSLATVRNEQFF,TGTGCCAGCAGCTTAGCTACCGTCCGGAATGAGCAGTTCTTC
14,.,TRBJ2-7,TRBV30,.,CAWSTPRTAYEQYF,TGTGCCTGGTCGACCCCCAGGACAGCCTACGAGCAGTACTTC
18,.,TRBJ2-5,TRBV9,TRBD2,CASSEGGVAGGPGETQYF,TGTGCCAGCAGCGAGGGGGGCGTCGCGGGAGGGCCGGGAGAGACCCAGTACTTC
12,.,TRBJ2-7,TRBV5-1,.,CASSGGTVEQYF,TGCGCCAGCAGCGGGGGGACAGTCGAGCAGTACTTC